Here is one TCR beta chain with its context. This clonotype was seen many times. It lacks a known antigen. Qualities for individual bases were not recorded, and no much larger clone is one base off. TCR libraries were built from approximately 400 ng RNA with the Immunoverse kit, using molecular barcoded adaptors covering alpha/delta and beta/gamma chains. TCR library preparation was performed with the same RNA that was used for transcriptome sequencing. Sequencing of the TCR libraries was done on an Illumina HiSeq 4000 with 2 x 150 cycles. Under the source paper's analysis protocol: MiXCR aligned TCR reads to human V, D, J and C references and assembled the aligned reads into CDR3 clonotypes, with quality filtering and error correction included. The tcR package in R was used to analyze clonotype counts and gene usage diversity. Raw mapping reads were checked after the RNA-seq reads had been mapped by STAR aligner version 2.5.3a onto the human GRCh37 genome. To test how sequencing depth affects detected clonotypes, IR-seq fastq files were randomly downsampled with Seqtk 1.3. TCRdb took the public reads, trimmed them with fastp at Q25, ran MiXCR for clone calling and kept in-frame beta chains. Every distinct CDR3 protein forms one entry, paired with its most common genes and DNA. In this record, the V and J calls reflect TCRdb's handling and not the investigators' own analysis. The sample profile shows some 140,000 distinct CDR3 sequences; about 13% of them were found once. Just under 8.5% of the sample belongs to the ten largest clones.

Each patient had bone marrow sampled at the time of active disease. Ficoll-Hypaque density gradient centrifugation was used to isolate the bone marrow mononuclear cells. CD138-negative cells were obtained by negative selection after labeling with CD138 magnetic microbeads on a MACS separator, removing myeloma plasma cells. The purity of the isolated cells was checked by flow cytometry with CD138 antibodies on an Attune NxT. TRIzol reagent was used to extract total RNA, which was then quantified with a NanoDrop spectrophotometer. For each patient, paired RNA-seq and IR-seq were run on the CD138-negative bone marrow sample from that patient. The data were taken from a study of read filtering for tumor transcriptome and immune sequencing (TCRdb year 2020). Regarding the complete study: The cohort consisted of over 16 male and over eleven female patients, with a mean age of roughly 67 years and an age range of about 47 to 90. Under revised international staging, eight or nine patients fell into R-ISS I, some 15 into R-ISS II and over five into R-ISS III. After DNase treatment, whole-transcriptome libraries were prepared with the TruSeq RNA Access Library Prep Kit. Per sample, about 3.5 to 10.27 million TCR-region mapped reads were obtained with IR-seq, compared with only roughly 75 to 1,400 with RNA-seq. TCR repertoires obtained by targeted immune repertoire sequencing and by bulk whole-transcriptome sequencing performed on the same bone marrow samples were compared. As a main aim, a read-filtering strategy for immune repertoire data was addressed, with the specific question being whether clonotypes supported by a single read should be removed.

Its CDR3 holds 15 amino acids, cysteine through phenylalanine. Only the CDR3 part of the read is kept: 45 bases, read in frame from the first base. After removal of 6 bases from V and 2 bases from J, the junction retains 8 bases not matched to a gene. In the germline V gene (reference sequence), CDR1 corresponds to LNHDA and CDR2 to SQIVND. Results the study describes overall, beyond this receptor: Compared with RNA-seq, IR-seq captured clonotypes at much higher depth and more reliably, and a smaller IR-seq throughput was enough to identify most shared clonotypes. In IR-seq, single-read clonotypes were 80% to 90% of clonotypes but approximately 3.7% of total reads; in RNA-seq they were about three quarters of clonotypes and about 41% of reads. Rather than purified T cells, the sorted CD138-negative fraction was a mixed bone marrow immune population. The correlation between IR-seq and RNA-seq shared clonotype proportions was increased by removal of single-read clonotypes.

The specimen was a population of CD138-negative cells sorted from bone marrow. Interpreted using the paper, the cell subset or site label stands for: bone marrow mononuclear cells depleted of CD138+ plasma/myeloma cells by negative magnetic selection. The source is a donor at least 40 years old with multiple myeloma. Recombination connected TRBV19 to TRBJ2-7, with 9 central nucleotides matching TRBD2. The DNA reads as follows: TGTGCCAGTAGCCAAGCGGGAGGACTTACCTACGAGCAGTACTTC. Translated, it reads CASSQAGGLTYEQYF.